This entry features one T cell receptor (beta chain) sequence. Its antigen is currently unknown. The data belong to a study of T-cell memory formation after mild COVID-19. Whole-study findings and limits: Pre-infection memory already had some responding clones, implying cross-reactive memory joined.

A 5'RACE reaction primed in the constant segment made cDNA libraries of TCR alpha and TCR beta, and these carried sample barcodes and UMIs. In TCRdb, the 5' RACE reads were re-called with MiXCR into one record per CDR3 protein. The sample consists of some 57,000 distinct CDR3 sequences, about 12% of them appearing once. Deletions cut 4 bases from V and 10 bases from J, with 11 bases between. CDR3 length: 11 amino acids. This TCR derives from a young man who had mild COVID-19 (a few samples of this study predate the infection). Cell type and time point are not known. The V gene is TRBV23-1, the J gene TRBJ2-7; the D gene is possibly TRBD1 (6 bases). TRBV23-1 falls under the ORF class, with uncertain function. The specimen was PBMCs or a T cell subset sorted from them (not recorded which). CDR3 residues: CASSLGAAQYV. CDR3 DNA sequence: TGCGCCAGCAGTCTGGGGGCGGCACAGTACGTC.